This T cell receptor beta chain was sequenced during a study of T cell repertoires in cytomegalovirus infection. In the study overall: It was recently identified HLA-C-restricted and well-studied HLA-B-restricted CMV epitopes that the study used. From public TCR beta signatures came an indication of both CMV infection and matching HLA type.

TCRdb re-derived calls from the reads in MiXCR, one entry per CDR3 protein. The sample includes about half a million distinct CDR3 sequences, about 33% of them seen just once. With respect to this clonotype: Its antigen is currently unknown.

V shed 3 bases and J shed 3 bases, with 15 bases lying between them. The CDR3 sequence is 16 residues long. General study results and limits: Ex vivo, HLA-C-restricted CMV-specific TCR beta clonotypes prevailed over the rest of the response.

The source material was cultured PBMCs, sampled from culture after CMV antigen stimulation. The source is a human donor in good health (CMV status not recorded). Some clones in this sample may be carry-over from other donors' samples. V is TRBV12-3 or TRBV12-4 and J is TRBJ2-1; D is perhaps TRBD2 (7 bases). The CDR3 spells CASSFLRGGLYNEQFF. The DNA for the CDR3 is TGTGCCAGCAGTTTTCTAAGGGGGGGACTCTACAATGAGCAGTTCTTC.